This record covers a single TCR beta chain. V lost 2 bases and J lost 11, with 28 bases in between. The CDR3 totals 17 residues. The germline V gene has CDR1 SGHNT and CDR2 YYREEE (reference sequence). Per the study methods: The assay estimated nucleated cells by amplifying reference gene primers. Data came from immunoSEQ multiplex PCR; TCRdb stores just in-frame clones and leaves some out. V and J calls and clone size come straight from that table; D and trimming were deduced from the DNA. The data show tens of thousands of clones, with roughly 89% seen just once and roughly 5.2% held by the top ten. The data stem from a study of blood T cell repertoires in COVID-19. Study information: Whether acute or convalescent, the COVID-19 samples came from the United States, Italy and Spain.

Sequencing was performed on peripheral blood. This receptor was obtained from a woman of 80 years or more with active COVID-19. The rearrangement joins TRBV5-4 to TRBJ1-2; tentatively, D is TRBD1 (5 bases). The CDR3: CASSFIPPPDRSSEYTF. The CDR3 DNA follows: TGTGCCAGCAGCTTCATCCCACCACCAGACAGATCCAGTGAGTACACCTTC.